These 3 T cell receptor beta chains were sequenced from one sample in a study of T-cell reconstitution after alpha-beta-depleted transplantation in children. This sample's TCRbeta library carried unique molecular identifier barcodes. TCRdb reanalysed the PCR reads using MiXCR and keeps one entry per CDR3 protein. Counted here are over 200,000 distinct CDR3 sequences, about 11% occurring once; the ten biggest clones make up approximately 30%. The sample was PBMCs, taken before TCRalphabeta/CD19-depleted stem cell transplant. Every receptor here comes from a child in the first two years of life with acute myeloid leukemia, due to receive a stem cell transplant.

Many counts were recorded for this clonotype. The chain has TRBV20-1 and TRBJ2-2; the match to TRBD1 covers 7 bases. This CDR3 contains 15 residues. Germline V lookup: CDR1 DFQATT, CDR2 SNEGSKA (reference sequence). V shed 3 bases and J 0 bases; nucleotides not matched to a gene: 4. CDR3: CSARTGQANTGELFF. The CDR3 DNA is TGCAGTGCTAGGACAGGACAGGCGAACACCGGGGAGCTGTTTTTT.

This clonotype was found a few times. The V gene is TRBV5-1, the J gene TRBJ2-1; TRBD2 aligns across 11 bases. The germline gives CDR1 SGHRS, CDR2 YFSETQ. The CDR3 covers 16 residues. The V gene end was trimmed by 0 bases and the J gene end by 7 bases; junction bases not matched to a gene: 6. Written as DNA, the CDR3 is TGCGCCAGCAGCTTGGAGGCCCTAGCGGGGGGAAATGAGCAGTTCTTC. This encodes CASSLEALAGGNEQFF.

This clonotype was observed many times. This chain joins TRBV20-1 and TRBJ1-6; D is undetermined. The V and J ends lost 7 bases and 6 bases respectively, with 16 bases between them. The CDR3 covers 14 residues. Germline V lookup: CDR1 DFQATT, CDR2 SNEGSKA (reference sequence). This CDR3 reads CSGGGPNINSPLHF. The CDR3 bases are TGCAGTGGGGGAGGCCCTAATATTAATTCACCCCTCCACTTT.